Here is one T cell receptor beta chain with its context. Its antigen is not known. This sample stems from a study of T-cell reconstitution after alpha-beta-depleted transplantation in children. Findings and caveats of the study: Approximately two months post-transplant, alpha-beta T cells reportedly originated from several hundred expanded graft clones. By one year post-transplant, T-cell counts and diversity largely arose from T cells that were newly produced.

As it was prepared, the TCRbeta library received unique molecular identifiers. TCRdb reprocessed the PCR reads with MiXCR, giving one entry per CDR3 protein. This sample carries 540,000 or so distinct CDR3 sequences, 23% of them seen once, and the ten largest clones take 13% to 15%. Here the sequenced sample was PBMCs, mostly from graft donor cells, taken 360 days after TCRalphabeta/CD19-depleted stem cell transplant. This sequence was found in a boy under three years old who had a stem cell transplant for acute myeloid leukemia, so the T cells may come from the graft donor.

The CDR3 sequence is CSARELTRSTFDTQYF. CDR3 sequence (DNA): TGCAGTGCTAGAGAGCTAACTAGGTCAACCTTTGATACGCAGTATTTT. V usage is TRBV20-1 and J usage is TRBJ2-3, with D tentatively TRBD2 (5 bases). CDR1 is DFQATT, CDR2 SNEGSKA, per germline (reference sequence). The CDR3 loop spans 16 amino acids. The ends were cut back, 0 bases at V and 6 bases at J, with 19 bases in the middle.